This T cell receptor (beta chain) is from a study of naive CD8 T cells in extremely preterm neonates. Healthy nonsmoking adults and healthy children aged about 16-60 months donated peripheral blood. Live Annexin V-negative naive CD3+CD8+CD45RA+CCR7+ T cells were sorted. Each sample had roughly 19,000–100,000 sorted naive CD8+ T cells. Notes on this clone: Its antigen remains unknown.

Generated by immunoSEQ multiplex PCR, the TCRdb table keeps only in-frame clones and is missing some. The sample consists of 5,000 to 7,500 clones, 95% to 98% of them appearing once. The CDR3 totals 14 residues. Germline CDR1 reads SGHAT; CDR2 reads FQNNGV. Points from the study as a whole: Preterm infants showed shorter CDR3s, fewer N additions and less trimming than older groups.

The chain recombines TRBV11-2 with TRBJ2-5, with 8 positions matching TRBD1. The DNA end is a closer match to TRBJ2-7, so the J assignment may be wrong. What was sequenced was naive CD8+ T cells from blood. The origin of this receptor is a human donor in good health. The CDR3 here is CASSFGQGVGEQYF. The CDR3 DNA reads TGTGCCAGCAGCTTCGGACAGGGTGTTGGCGAGCAGTACTTC.